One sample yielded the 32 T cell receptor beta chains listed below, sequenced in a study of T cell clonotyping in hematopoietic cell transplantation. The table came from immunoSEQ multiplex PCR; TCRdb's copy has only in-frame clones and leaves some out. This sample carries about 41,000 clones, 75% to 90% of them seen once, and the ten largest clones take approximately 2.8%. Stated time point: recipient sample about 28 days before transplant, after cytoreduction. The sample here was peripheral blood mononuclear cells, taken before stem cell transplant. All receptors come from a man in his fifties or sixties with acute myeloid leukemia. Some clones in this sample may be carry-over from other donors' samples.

This CDR3 reads CASSVATWDSGYTF. The CDR3 DNA follows: TGTGCCAGCAGCGTAGCTACGTGGGATTCTGGCTACACCTTC. The J gene is TRBJ1-2, the V gene TRBV9; D is unresolved. Trimming cost V 0 bases and J 7 bases, with 13 bases left between them. CDR1 is SGDLS and CDR2 is YYNGEE in the germline V gene. This CDR3 spans 14 amino acids.

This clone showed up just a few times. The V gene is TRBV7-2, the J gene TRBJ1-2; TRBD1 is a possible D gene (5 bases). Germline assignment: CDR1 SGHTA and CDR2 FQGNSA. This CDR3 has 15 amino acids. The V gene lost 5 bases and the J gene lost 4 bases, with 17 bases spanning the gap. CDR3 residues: CASSPGLGASYGYTF. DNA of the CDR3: TGTGCCAGCAGCCCGGGGTTAGGGGCGAGCTATGGCTACACCTTC.

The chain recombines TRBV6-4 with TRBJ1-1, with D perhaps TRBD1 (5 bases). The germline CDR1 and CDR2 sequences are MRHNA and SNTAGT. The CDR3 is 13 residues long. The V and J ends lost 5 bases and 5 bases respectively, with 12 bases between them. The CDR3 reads CASSRDGLTEAFF. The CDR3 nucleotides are TGTGCCAGCAGTCGGGACGGCCTAACTGAAGCTTTCTTT.

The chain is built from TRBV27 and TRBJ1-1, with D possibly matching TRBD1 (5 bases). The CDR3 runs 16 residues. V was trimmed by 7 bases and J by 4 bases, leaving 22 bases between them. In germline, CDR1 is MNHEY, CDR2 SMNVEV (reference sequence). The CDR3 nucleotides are TGTGCCAGCACCCGAAGCGGGACCCCTAGGGGCACTGAAGCTTTCTTT. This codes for CASTRSGTPRGTEAFF.

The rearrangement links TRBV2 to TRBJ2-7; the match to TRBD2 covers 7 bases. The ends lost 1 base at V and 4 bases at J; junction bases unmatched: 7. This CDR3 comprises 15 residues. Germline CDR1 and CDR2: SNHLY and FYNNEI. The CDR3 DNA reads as TGTGCCAGCAGTGAAGGATTGGCTAGCGGATACGAGCAGTACTTC. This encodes CASSEGLASGYEQYF. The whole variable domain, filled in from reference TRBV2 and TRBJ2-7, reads EPEVTQTPSHQVTQMGQEVILRCVPISNHLYFYWYRQILGQKVEFLVSFYNNEISEKSEIFDDQFSVERPDGSNFTLKIRSTKLEDSAMYFCASSEGLASGYEQYFGPGTRLTVT.

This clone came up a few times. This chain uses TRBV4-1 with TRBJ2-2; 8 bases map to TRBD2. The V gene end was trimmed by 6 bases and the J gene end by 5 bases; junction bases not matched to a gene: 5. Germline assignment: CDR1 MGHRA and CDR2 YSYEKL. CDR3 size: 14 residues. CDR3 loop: CASRPSGGTGELFF. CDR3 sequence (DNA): TGCGCCAGCAGGCCCTCGGGAGGGACCGGGGAGCTGTTTTTT.

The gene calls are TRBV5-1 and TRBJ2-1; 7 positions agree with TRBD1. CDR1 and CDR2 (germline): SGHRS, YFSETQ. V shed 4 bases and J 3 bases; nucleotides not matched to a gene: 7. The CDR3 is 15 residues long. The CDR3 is CASSRAGTDYNEQFF. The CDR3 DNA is TGCGCCAGCAGCCGCGCCGGGACAGACTACAATGAGCAGTTCTTC.

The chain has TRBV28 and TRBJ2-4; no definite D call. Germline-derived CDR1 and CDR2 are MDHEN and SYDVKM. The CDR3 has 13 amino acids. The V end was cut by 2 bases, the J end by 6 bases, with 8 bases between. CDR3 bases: TGTGCCAGCAGTTTAAACTATGTAAACATTCAGTACTTC. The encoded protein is CASSLNYVNIQYF.

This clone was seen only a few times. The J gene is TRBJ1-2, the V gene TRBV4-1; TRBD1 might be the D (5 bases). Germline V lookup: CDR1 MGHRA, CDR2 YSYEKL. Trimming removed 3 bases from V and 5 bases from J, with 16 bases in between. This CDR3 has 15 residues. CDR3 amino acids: CASSQESRDLYGYTF. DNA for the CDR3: TGCGCCAGCAGCCAGGAGTCCCGGGACCTTTATGGCTACACCTTC.

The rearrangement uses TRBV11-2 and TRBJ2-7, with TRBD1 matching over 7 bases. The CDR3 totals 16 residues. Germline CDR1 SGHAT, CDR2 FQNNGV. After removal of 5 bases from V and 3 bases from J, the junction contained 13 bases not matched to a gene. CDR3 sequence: CASSLMDRFRDYEQYF. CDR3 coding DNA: TGTGCCAGCAGCCTCATGGACAGGTTTAGGGACTACGAGCAGTACTTC.

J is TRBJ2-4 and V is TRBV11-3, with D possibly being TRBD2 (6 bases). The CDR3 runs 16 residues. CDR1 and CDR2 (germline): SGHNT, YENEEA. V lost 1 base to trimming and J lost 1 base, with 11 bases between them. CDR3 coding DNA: TGTGCCAGCAGCTTAGGGGGGGTGAGGGCCAAAAACATTCAGTACTTC. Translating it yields CASSLGGVRAKNIQYF. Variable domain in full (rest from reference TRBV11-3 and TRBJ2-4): EAGVVQSPRYKIIEKKQPVAFWCNPISGHNTLYWYLQNLGQGPELLIRYENEEAVDDSQLPKDRFSAERLKGVDSTLKIQPAELGDSAVYLCASSLGGVRAKNIQYFGAGTRLSVL.

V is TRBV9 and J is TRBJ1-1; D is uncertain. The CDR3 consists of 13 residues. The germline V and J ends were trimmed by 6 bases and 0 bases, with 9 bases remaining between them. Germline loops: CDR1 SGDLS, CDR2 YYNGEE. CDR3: CASTTGLNTEAFF. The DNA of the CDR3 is TGTGCCAGCACTACCGGGCTGAACACTGAAGCTTTCTTT.

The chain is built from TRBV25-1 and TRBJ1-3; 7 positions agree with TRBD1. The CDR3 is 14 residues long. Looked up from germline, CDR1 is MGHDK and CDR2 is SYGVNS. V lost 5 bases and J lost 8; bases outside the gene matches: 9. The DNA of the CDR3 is TGTGCCAGCAGTCAAACCGACAGGGCGGACACCATATATTTT. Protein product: CASSQTDRADTIYF.

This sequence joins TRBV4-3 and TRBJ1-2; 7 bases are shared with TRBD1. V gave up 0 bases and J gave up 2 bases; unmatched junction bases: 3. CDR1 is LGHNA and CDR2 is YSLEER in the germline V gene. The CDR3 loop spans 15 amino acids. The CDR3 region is CASSQDGGQNYGYTF. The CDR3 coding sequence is TGCGCCAGCAGCCAAGACGGGGGACAGAACTATGGCTACACCTTC.

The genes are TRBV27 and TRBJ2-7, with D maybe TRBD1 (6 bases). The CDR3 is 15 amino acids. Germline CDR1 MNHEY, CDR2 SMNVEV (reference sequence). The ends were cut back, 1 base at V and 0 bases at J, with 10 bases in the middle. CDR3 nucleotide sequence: TGTGCCAGCAGTTTATTTGGACAGAGCTCCTACGAGCAGTACTTC. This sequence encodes CASSLFGQSSYEQYF.

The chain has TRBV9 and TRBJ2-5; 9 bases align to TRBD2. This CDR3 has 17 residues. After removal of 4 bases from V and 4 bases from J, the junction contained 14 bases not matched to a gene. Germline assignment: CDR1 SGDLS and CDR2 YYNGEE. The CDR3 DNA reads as TGTGCCAGCAGCTTCACGGGACTAGCAGGCGGGTCAGAGACCCAGTACTTC. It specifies CASSFTGLAGGSETQYF.

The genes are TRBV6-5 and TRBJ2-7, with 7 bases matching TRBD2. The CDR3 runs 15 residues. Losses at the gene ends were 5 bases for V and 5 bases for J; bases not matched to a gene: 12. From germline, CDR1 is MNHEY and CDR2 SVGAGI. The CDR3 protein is CASSRLATLRDEQYF. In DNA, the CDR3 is TGTGCCAGCAGTCGACTAGCCACCCTTAGGGACGAGCAGTACTTC.

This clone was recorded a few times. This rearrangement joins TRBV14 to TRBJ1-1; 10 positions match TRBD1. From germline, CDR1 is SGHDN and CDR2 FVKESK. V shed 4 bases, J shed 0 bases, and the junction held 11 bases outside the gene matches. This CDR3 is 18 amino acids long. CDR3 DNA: TGTGCCAGCAGCCGGCGACAGGGGGCTAGGGTTTTGAACACTGAAGCTTTCTTT. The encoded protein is CASSRRQGARVLNTEAFF.

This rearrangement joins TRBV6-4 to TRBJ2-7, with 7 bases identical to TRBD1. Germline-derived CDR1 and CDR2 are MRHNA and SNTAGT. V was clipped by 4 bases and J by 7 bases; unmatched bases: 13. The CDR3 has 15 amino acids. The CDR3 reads CASSGGWDSVKEQYF. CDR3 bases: TGTGCCAGCAGTGGAGGTTGGGACAGCGTCAAGGAGCAGTACTTC.

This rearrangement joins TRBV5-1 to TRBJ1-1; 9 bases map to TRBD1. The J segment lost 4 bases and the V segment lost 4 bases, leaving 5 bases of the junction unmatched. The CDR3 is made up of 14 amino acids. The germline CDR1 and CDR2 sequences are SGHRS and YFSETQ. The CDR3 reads CASSAQGASTEAFF. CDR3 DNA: TGCGCCAGCAGCGCACAGGGGGCGAGCACTGAAGCTTTCTTT.

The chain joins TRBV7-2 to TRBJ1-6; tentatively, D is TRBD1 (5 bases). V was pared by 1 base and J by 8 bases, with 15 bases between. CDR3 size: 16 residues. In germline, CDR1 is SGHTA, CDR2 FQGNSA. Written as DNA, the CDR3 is TGTGCCAGCAGCTTAGTAGCCGGGACCTACCATTCACCCCTCCACTTT. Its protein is CASSLVAGTYHSPLHF.

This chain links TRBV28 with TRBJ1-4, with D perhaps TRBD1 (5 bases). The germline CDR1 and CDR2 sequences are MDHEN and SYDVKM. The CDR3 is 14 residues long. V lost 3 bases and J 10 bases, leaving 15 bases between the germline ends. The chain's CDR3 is CASSLPGDRVKLFF. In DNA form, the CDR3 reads TGTGCCAGCAGTTTGCCTGGGGACCGTGTAAAACTGTTTTTT.

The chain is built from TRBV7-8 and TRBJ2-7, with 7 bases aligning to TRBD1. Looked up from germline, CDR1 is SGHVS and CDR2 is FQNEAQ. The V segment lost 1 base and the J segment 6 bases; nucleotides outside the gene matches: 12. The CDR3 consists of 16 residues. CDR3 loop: CASSLVKGQAPSEQYF. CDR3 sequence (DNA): TGTGCCAGCAGCTTAGTTAAAGGACAGGCTCCTTCCGAGCAGTACTTC.

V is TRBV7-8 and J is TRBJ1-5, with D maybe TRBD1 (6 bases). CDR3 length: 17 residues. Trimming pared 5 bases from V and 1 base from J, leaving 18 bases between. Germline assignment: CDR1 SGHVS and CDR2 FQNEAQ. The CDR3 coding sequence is TGTGCCAGCAGCCAAATCCGTGATAGGGGGAGCAATCAGCCCCAGCATTTT. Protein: CASSQIRDRGSNQPQHF.

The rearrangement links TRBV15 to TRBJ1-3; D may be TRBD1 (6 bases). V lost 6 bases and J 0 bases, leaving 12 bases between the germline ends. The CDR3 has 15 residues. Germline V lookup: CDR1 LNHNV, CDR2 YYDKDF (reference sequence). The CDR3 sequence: CATSLDSTSGNTIYF. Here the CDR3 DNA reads TGTGCCACCAGTTTGGACAGTACCTCTGGAAACACCATATATTTT.

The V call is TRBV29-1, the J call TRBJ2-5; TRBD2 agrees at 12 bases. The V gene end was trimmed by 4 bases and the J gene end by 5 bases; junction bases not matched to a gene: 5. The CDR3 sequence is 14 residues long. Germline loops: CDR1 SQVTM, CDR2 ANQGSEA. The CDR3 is CSVGLAGGRETQYF. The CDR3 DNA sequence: TGCAGCGTTGGGCTAGCGGGGGGGCGGGAGACCCAGTACTTC.

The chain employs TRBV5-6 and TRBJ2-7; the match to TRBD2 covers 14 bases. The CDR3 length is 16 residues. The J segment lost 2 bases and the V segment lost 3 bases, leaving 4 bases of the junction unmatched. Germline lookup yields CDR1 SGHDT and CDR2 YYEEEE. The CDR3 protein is CASSSGLAGGPYEQYF. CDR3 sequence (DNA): TGTGCCAGCAGCTCCGGACTAGCGGGGGGCCCCTACGAGCAGTACTTC.

CDR3 residues: CASSQEVGQISGANVLTF. DNA for the CDR3: TGTGCCAGCAGCCAAGAGGTGGGCCAGATATCTGGGGCCAACGTCCTGACTTTC. V usage is TRBV4-2 and J usage is TRBJ2-6; D uncertain. The germline CDR1 and CDR2 sequences are LGHNA and YNFKEQ. V was cut by 0 bases and J by 1 base, with 13 bases left in between. CDR3 size: 18 residues.

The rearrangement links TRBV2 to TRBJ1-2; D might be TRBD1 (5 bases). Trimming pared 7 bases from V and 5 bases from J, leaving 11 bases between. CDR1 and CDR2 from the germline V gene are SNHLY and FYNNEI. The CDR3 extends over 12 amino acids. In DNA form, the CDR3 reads TGTGCCAGCAAGGCAGGGATATATGGCTACACCTTC. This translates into CASKAGIYGYTF.

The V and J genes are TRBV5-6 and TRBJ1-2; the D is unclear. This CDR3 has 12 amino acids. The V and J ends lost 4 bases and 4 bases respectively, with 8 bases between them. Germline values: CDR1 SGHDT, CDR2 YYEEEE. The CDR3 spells CASSESPYGYTF. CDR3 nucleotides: TGTGCCAGCAGCGAGAGCCCCTATGGCTACACCTTC.

This CDR3 is CASIPQPSAGYTF. The CDR3 nucleotides read TGTGCCAGCATACCACAGCCCTCAGCGGGCTACACCTTC. This chain joins TRBV6-6 and TRBJ1-2; D unclear. Germline lookup yields CDR1 MNHNY and CDR2 SVGAGI (reference sequence). The CDR3 spans 13 residues. The V and J ends lost 7 bases and 8 bases respectively, with 17 bases between them.

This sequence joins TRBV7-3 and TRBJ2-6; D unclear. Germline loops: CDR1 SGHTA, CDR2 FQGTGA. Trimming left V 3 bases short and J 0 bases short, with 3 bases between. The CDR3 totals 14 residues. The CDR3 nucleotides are TGTGCCAGCAGCTTTGTCTCTGGGGCCAACGTCCTGACTTTC. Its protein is CASSFVSGANVLTF.